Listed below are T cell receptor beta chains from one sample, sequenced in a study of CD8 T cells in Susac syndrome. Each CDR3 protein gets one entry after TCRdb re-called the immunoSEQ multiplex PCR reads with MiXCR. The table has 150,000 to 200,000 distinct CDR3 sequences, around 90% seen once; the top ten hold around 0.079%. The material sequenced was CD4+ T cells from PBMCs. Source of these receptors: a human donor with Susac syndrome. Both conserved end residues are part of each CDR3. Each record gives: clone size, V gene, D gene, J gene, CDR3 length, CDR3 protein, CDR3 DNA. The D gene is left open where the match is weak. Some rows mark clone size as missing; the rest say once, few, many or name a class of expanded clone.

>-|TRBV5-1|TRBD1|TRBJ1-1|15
CASSLGRGLGTEAFF
TGCGCCAGCAGCTTGGGAAGGGGGCTGGGAACTGAAGCTTTCTTT
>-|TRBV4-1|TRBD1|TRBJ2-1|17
CASSQALNRGSYNEQFF
TGCGCCAGCAGCCAAGCCCTGAACAGGGGGTCCTACAATGAGCAGTTCTTC
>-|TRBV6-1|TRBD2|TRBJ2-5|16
CASSKGAGGPGVTQYF
TGTGCCAGCAGCAAAGGCGCGGGAGGGCCTGGGGTGACCCAGTACTTC
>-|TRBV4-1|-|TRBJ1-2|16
CASSQEKRPGIYGYTF
TGCGCCAGCAGCCAAGAAAAAAGACCGGGGATCTATGGCTACACCTTC
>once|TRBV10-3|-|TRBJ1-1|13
CAISGTANTEAFF
TGTGCCATCAGTGGTACAGCGAACACTGAAGCTTTCTTT
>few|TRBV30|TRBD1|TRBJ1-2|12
CAWNRGGYGYTF
TGTGCCTGGAACAGGGGGGGCTATGGCTACACCTTC
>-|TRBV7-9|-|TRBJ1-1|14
CASSLELDITEAFF
TGTGCCAGCAGCTTAGAGTTAGACATCACTGAAGCTTTCTTT
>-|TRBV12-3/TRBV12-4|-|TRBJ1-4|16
CASSLKARIDEEKLFF
TGTGCCAGCAGTTTAAAGGCCAGAATCGACGAAGAAAAACTGTTTTTT
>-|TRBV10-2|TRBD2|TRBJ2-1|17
CASTYPETSGRHDEQFF
TGCGCCAGCACCTACCCCGAGACTAGCGGGAGACATGATGAGCAGTTCTTC
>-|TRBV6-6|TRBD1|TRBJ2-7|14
CASRPGQGFYEQYF
TGTGCCAGCAGACCGGGACAGGGCTTTTACGAGCAGTACTTC
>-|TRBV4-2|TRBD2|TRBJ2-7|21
CASSRTPTEIGLAGGSHEQYF
TGTGCCAGCAGCCGGACGCCCACAGAGATCGGACTAGCGGGAGGTTCTCACGAGCAGTACTTC
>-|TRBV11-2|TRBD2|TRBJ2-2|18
CASSLLSSGRVNTGELFF
TGTGCCAGCAGCTTATTGTCGAGCGGGAGGGTGAACACCGGGGAGCTGTTTTTT
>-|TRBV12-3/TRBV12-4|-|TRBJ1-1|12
CASRVLNTEAFF
TGTGCCAGCAGGGTTTTGAACACTGAAGCTTTCTTT
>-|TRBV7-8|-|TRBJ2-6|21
CASSLAKITGIKYSGANVLTF
TGTGCCAGCAGCTTAGCGAAAATAACAGGGATTAAATACTCTGGGGCCAACGTCCTGACTTTC
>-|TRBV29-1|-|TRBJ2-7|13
CSVEDPRVREQYF
TGCAGCGTTGAAGATCCGAGGGTAAGGGAGCAGTACTTC
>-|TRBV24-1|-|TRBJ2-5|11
CATGQQETQYF
TGTGCCACCGGGCAGCAAGAGACCCAGTACTTC
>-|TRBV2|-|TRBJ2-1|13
CASKQRVYNEQFF
TGTGCCAGCAAGCAGCGGGTCTACAATGAGCAGTTCTTC
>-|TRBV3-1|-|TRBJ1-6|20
CASSQGSGHSLSGIGSPLHF
TGTGCCAGCAGCCAAGGCTCAGGCCATTCTCTGTCCGGTATAGGATCACCCCTCCACTTT
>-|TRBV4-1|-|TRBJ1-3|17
CASSLRYETSSGNTIYF
TGCGCCAGCAGCCTCCGATACGAGACATCTTCTGGAAACACCATATATTTT
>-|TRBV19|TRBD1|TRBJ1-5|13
CASRGAGGQPQHF
TGTGCCAGTAGAGGGGCAGGGGGTCAGCCCCAGCATTTT
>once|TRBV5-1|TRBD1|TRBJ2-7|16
CASSPGRTGNINEQYF
TGCGCCAGCAGCCCGGGCCGGACAGGGAATATCAACGAGCAGTACTTC
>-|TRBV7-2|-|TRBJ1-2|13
CASSRFTDYGYTF
TGTGCCAGCAGCCGTTTTACAGACTATGGCTACACCTTC
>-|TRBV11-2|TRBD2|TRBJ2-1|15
CASSLVSGRDGEQFF
TGTGCCAGCAGCTTAGTTAGCGGGAGGGATGGTGAGCAGTTCTTC
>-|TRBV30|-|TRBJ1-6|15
CAWSVLQADNSPLHF
TGTGCCTGGAGTGTATTACAGGCCGATAATTCACCCCTCCACTTT
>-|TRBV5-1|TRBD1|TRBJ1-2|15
CASSGGDSDWGGYTF
TGCGCCAGCAGCGGAGGGGACAGCGACTGGGGGGGCTACACCTTC
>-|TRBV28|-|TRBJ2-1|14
CASRIESSYNEQFF
TGTGCCAGCAGGATAGAGAGCTCCTACAATGAGCAGTTCTTC
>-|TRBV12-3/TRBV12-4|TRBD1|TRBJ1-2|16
CASSHGLTGGNYGYTF
TGTGCCAGCAGCCACGGGCTGACAGGGGGCAACTATGGCTACACCTTC
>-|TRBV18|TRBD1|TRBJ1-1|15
CASSRDREMNTEAFF
TGTGCCAGCTCACGGGACAGAGAAATGAACACTGAAGCTTTCTTT
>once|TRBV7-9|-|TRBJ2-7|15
CASSLEAGGGYEQYF
TGTGCCAGCAGCTTAGAGGCAGGGGGGGGCTACGAGCAGTACTTC
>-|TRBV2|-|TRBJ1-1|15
CASREGQWGGAEAFF
TGTGCCAGCAGAGAAGGACAGTGGGGTGGCGCTGAAGCTTTCTTT
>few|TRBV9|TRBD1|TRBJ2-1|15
CASSLRQGFVNEQFF
TGTGCCAGCAGCCTCAGACAGGGGTTCGTCAATGAGCAGTTCTTC
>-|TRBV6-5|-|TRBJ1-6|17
CASSSEGPSSYNSPLHF
TGTGCCAGCAGTTCTGAGGGGCCTAGCTCCTATAATTCACCCCTCCACTTT
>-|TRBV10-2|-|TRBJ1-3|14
CASRTDSSGNTIYF
TGCGCCAGCAGGACGGACAGCTCTGGAAACACCATATATTTT
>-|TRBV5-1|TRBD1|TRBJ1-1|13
CASRRTGTTEAFF
TGCGCCAGCAGACGGACAGGGACGACTGAAGCTTTCTTT
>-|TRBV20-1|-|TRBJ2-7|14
CSAIVQGFGHEQYF
TGCAGTGCTATCGTACAGGGATTTGGGCACGAGCAGTACTTC
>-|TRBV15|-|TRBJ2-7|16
CATSRDPEGTSSEQYF
TGTGCCACCAGCAGAGACCCCGAAGGGACCTCTTCCGAGCAGTACTTC
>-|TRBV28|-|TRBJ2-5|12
CASSERRETQYF
TGTGCCAGCAGTGAAAGGCGGGAGACCCAGTACTTC
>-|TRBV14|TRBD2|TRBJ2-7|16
CASSQEGGSTGYEQYF
TGTGCCAGCAGCCAGGAGGGAGGGTCCACCGGCTACGAGCAGTACTTC
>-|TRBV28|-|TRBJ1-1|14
CASQTPQGNTEAFF
TGTGCCAGCCAAACTCCACAGGGAAACACTGAAGCTTTCTTT
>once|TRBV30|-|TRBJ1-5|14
CAWSPAGGNQPQHF
TGTGCCTGGAGCCCCGCGGGGGGCAATCAGCCCCAGCATTTT
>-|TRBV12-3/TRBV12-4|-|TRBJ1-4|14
CASSLLLSREKLFF
TGTGCCAGCAGTTTATTGCTAAGTAGGGAAAAACTGTTTTTT
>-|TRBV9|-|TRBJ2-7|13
CASSPTTKGEQYF
TGTGCCAGCAGCCCCACTACTAAGGGCGAGCAGTACTTC
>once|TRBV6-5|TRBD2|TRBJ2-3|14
CASSSGGTTDTQYF
TGTGCCAGCAGTAGCGGGGGGACCACAGATACGCAGTATTTT